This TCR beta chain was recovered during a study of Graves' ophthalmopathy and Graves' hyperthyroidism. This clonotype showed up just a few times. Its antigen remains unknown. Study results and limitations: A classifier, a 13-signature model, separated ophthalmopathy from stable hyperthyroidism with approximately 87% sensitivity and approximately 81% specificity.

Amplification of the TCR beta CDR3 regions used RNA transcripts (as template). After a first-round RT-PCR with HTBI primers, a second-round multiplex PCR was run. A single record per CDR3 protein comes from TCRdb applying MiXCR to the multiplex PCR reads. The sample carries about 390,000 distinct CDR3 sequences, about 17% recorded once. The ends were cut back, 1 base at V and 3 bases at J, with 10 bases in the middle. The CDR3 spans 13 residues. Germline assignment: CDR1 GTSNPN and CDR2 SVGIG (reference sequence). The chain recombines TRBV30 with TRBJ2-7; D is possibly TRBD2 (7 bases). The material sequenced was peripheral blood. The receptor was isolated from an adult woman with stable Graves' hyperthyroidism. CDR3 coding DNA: TGTGCCTGGAGTGGGGGGGGGCACTACGAGCAGTACTTC. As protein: CAWSGGGHYEQYF. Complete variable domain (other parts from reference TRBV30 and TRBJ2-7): SQTIHQWPATLVQPVGSPLSLECTVEGTSNPNLYWYRQAAGRGLQLLFYSVGIGQISSEVPQNLSASRPQDRQFILSSKKLLLSDSGFYLCAWSGGGHYEQYFGPGTRLTVT.